These 9 T cell receptor beta chains share one sample of origin, sequenced in a study of blood T cell repertoires in COVID-19 (dated by TCRdb to about 2020). Library generation was performed with the immunoSEQ multiplex PCR assay. TCRdb took over this immuneACCESS table, retaining in-frame rearrangements with V and J assigned. Such tables are incomplete; in checked studies, under half of the missing clones stem from an unresolved V gene, and the remainder is unexplained. The sample includes about 250,000 clones, with 89% observed a single time. Around 3.7% of the sample goes to the ten largest clones. Sequenced input: PBMCs or T cells enriched from blood (not recorded which). The receptor set was obtained from a woman aged 25-40 years with acute COVID-19.

The chain recombines TRBV30 with TRBJ2-3; the match to TRBD2 covers 10 bases. Germline-derived CDR1 and CDR2 are GTSNPN and SVGIG (reference sequence). The V gene end was trimmed by 2 bases and the J gene end by 9 bases; junction bases not matched to a gene: 5. This CDR3 contains 13 residues. In DNA form, the CDR3 reads TGTGCCTGGAGTCCAGGGACTAGCGAAACGCAGTATTTT. This codes for CAWSPGTSETQYF.

This clone appeared a few times. The chain is built from TRBV5-4 and TRBJ1-3; 7 nucleotides align to TRBD1. Germline lookup yields CDR1 SGHNT and CDR2 YYREEE (reference sequence). The CDR3 totals 14 residues. V shed 3 bases, J shed 4 bases, and the junction held 4 bases outside the gene matches. CDR3 in amino acids: CASSSTGAGNTIYF. CDR3 coding DNA: TGTGCCAGCAGCTCAACAGGGGCGGGAAACACCATATATTTT. Supplemented by reference TRBV5-4 and TRBJ1-3, the full variable domain reads ETGVTQSPTHLIKTRGQQVTLRCSSQSGHNTVSWYQQALGQGPQFIFQYYREEENGRGNFPPRFSGLQFPNYSSELNVNALELDDSALYLCASSSTGAGNTIYFGEGSWLTVV.

The genes are TRBV2 and TRBJ2-4; the D is unclear. This CDR3 comprises 12 residues. Germline CDR1 reads SNHLY; CDR2 reads FYNNEI. V was cut by 4 bases and J by 8 bases, with 9 bases left in between. The CDR3 DNA is TGTGCCAGCAGTGCGGTCCGGGACATTCAGTACTTC. Encoded protein: CASSAVRDIQYF.

The J gene is TRBJ2-1, the V gene TRBV10-1; 11 bases line up with TRBD1. Trimming at V came to 4 bases and at J to 2 bases, leaving 1 base not matched to a gene. This CDR3 has 15 amino acids. Germline V lookup: CDR1 WNHNN, CDR2 SYGVQD (reference sequence). CDR3 loop: CASSGDRGAYNEQFF. The DNA for the CDR3 is TGCGCCAGCAGTGGGGACAGGGGGGCCTACAATGAGCAGTTCTTC.

J is TRBJ2-1 and V is TRBV3-1 (or the pseudogene TRBV3-2); 7 bases map to TRBD2. The CDR3 runs to 16 residues. With 2 bases clipped from V and 7 bases from J, the junction kept 11 bases outside the gene matches. Germline CDR1 reads LGHDT; CDR2 reads YNNKEL (reference sequence). The CDR3 DNA reads TGTGCCAGCAGCCAATCTCTAGCGGAGGCTTTTAATGAGCAGTTCTTC. Residues: CASSQSLAEAFNEQFF.

This chain links TRBV19 with TRBJ1-6; no reliable D call. The V and J ends lost 2 bases and 1 base respectively, with 9 bases between them. Germline assignment: CDR1 LNHDA and CDR2 SQIVND (reference sequence). CDR3 length equals 16 residues. The chain's CDR3 is CASSIRGGSYNSPLHF. In nucleotides, the CDR3 is TGTGCCAGTAGTATACGGGGTGGATCCTATAATTCACCCCTCCACTTT.

With regard to this clone: Other DNA sequences of this sample code for an identical CDR3. The chain is built from TRBV5-1 and TRBJ1-1, with 7 bases identical to TRBD1. The CDR3 consists of 15 residues. V lost 0 bases, J lost 0 bases, and 2 bases stayed unmatched. Germline CDR1 SGHRS, CDR2 YFSETQ. CDR3 in amino acids: CASSLGQGMNTEAFF. The CDR3 DNA follows: TGCGCCAGCAGCTTGGGACAGGGTATGAACACTGAAGCTTTCTTT.

The chain joins TRBV6-2 or TRBV6-3 to TRBJ2-5; perhaps TRBD1 as D (6 bases). Germline CDR1 and CDR2: MNHEY and SVGEGT. The CDR3 is made up of 14 amino acids. Trimming shortened V by 4 bases and J by 9 bases, and 18 bases separated the two germline ends. The CDR3 region has the DNA TGTGCCAGCAGTTGGCTGGGGGCCCCAGGGGCCCAGTACTTC. Residues: CASSWLGAPGAQYF.

The CDR3 is CASTLIGQGAGETQYF. Here the CDR3 DNA reads TGCGCCAGCACCCTTATTGGACAGGGGGCGGGTGAGACCCAGTACTTC. The rearrangement links TRBV23-1 to TRBJ2-5; 11 bases fit TRBD1. TRBV23-1 is sorted into the ORF group, with uncertain function. The CDR3 extends over 16 amino acids. After removal of 7 bases from V and 5 bases from J, the junction contained 12 bases not matched to a gene.